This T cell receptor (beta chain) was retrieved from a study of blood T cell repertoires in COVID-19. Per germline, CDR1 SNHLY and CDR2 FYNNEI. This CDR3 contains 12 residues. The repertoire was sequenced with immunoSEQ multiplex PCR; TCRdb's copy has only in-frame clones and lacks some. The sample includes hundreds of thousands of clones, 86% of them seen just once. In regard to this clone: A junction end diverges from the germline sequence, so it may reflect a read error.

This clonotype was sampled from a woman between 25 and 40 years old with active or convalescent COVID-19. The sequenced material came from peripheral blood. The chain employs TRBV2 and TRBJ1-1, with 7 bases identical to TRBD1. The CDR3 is CATSQGEAEAFF. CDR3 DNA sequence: TGTGCCACCAGTCAGGGGGAAGCTGAAGCTTTCTTT.